This T cell receptor beta chain stems from a study of blood T cell repertoires in COVID-19. Study-wide context: The origin of the acute and convalescent COVID-19 samples was the United States, Italy and Spain. Sample material is recorded as cDNA or gDNA derived from T cells, B-cell-depleted T cells, or PBMCs.

How the authors handled the data: Estimated nucleated cell counts came from reference gene primer amplification. Profiled with immunoSEQ multiplex PCR; TCRdb holds only in-frame clones, not every one. V and J calls and clone size are those listed in that table; D and trimming were worked out from the DNA. This sample has around 230,000 clones, with over 85% found just once. In its sample, this clone was seen a few times. Participant reports of clinical history set cohort assignment. Specimen: PBMCs or T cells enriched from blood (not recorded which). The source is a woman in her twenties or thirties with acute COVID-19.

The CDR3: CSASPDSSSYEQYF. The CDR3 region has the DNA TGCAGTGCTAGTCCAGACTCTAGCTCCTACGAGCAGTACTTC. The V and J genes are TRBV20-1 and TRBJ2-7; no clear D gene. The germline V gene encodes CDR1 DFQATT and CDR2 SNEGSKA (reference sequence). There are 14 residues in the CDR3. The V and J ends lost 3 bases and 0 bases respectively, with 12 bases between them.